Shown below are 24 T cell receptor beta chains from a single sample sequenced in a study of spatial heterogeneity in lung cancer. Study-wide results and limits: Counts of expanded intratumoral alpha and beta TCRs tracked tumor mutation counts.

These receptors have no identified antigens. Time point in this sample: sample taken at primary tumor resection. TCRdb re-analysed the 5' RACE reads in MiXCR, keeping a single row per CDR3 protein. The sample lists around 100,000 distinct CDR3 sequences, about 4.4% seen once, with 21% in the top ten. The sequences come from lung tumor tissue, collected at surgery. The receptors here all came from a male donor with early-stage non-small cell lung cancer.

This clonotype has just a few counts. The CDR3 region is CASRRDRGSNTEAFF. The CDR3 bases are TGTGCCAGCAGGAGAGACAGGGGATCGAACACTGAAGCTTTCTTT. The gene calls are TRBV6-1 and TRBJ1-1; 8 bases map to TRBD1. The CDR3 sequence is 15 residues long. V lost 6 bases to trimming and J lost 1 base; unmatched junction nucleotides: 7. CDR1 and CDR2 from the germline V gene are MNHNS and SASEGT.

This clonotype was found many times. The V and J genes are TRBV21-1 and TRBJ1-2. TRBV21-1 is designated a pseudogene. There are 14 residues in the CDR3. CDR3 DNA: TGTGCCAGCAGCATGGGCCGGACGGGTCATGGCTACACCTTC. Its protein is CASSMGRTGHGYTF.

This clonotype was picked up many times. The V call is TRBV5-1, the J call TRBJ2-7; 9 bases fit TRBD1. The CDR3 contains 15 residues. V was pared by 2 bases and J by 2 bases, with 5 bases of the junction left unmatched. Germline V gene data show CDR1 as SGHRS and CDR2 as YFSETQ. DNA of the CDR3: TGCGCCAGCAGCTTAACGGGACAGGGTCCCTACGAGCAGTACTTC. Protein: CASSLTGQGPYEQYF.

In its sample, this clonotype was seen a few times. The chain is built from TRBV5-1 and TRBJ2-1, with TRBD2 matching over 13 bases. From germline, CDR1 is SGHRS and CDR2 YFSETQ. This CDR3 has 19 amino acids. Trimming took 2 bases from V and 0 from J; bases not matched to a gene: 8. CDR3: CASSFRTSGSPSSYNEQFF. CDR3 sequence (DNA): TGCGCCAGCAGCTTTCGGACTAGCGGGAGTCCGAGCTCCTACAATGAGCAGTTCTTC.

The CDR3 here is CSGRLAFVDTQYF. The CDR3 DNA reads TGCAGTGGTCGACTAGCTTTCGTAGATACGCAGTATTTT. The genes are TRBV20-1 and TRBJ2-3; 7 bases fit TRBD2. Germline lookup yields CDR1 DFQATT and CDR2 SNEGSKA (reference sequence). The V segment lost 7 bases and the J segment 5 bases; nucleotides outside the gene matches: 9. The CDR3 sequence is 13 residues long.

This clonotype was seen repeatedly, ten times or more. The rearrangement uses TRBV14 and TRBJ1-1; 7 nucleotides line up with TRBD1. Trimming removed 4 bases from V and 2 bases from J; junction bases left unmatched: 4. CDR3 length equals 14 residues. The V gene's germline CDR1 is SGHDN and CDR2 FVKESK. DNA of the CDR3: TGTGCCAGCAGCCGCAACAGGGGAAACACTGAAGCTTTCTTT. Amino acids: CASSRNRGNTEAFF.

In its sample, this clonotype was seen many times. The chain links TRBV3-1 to TRBJ2-5; no clear D. CDR1 is LGHDT and CDR2 is YNNKEL in the germline V gene (reference sequence). With 1 base removed from V and 4 bases from J, the gap between germline ends came to 4 bases. The CDR3 spans 12 residues. The CDR3 protein is CASSQAPETQYF. Written as DNA, the CDR3 is TGTGCCAGCAGCCAAGCGCCAGAGACCCAGTACTTC.

This clonotype was counted between two and nine times. The chain has TRBV5-1 and TRBJ1-1; perhaps TRBD1 as D (6 bases). V lost 4 bases and J lost 5, with 18 bases in between. CDR3 length: 15 amino acids. Germline lookup yields CDR1 SGHRS and CDR2 YFSETQ. The CDR3: CASSVLQGEGTEAFF. The CDR3 DNA is TGCGCCAGCAGCGTGTTACAGGGAGAAGGTACTGAAGCTTTCTTT.

In its sample, this clonotype was seen many times. The chain employs TRBV5-1 and TRBJ2-2; the match to TRBD2 covers 10 bases. This CDR3 has 15 residues. CDR1 and CDR2 (germline): SGHRS, YFSETQ. V trimming: 5 bases; J trimming: 1 base; junction bases outside the gene matches: 2. For the CDR3, the DNA is TGCGCCAGCAGGACTAGCGGGCTGAACACCGGGGAGCTGTTTTTT. This translates into CASRTSGLNTGELFF.

This clonotype was seen only a few times. This sequence joins TRBV11-2 and TRBJ2-6; 7 nucleotides align to TRBD1. Losses at the gene ends were 3 bases for V and 6 bases for J; bases not matched to a gene: 5. The CDR3 has 15 amino acids. The germline V gene has CDR1 SGHAT and CDR2 FQNNGV. The CDR3 protein is CASSFRGREANVLTF. CDR3 DNA sequence: TGTGCCAGCAGCTTTAGGGGGCGAGAGGCCAACGTCCTGACTTTC.

This clonotype was detected ten times or more. This sequence joins TRBV30 and TRBJ1-1; possible D gene TRBD1, 5 bases. V was pared by 2 bases and J by 10 bases, with 11 bases between. The CDR3 covers 11 residues. Per the germline V gene, CDR1 is GTSNPN and CDR2 is SVGIG (reference sequence). Here the CDR3 reads CAWSSSGGAFF. The CDR3 DNA reads TGTGCCTGGAGTTCTTCTGGGGGAGCTTTCTTT.

The rearrangement links TRBV7-2 to TRBJ2-3; no definite D call. V was clipped by 5 bases and J by 2 bases, with 8 bases between them. Germline assignment: CDR1 SGHTA and CDR2 FQGNSA. There are 13 residues in the CDR3. Written as DNA, the CDR3 is TGTGCCAGCAGCCTCTTTCACACAGATACGCAGTATTTT. Its protein product is CASSLFHTDTQYF.

This clonotype was seen ten or more times. The CDR3 is CASGKGVNYEQYF. CDR3 DNA sequence: TGTGCCAGCGGGAAGGGGGTAAACTACGAGCAGTACTTC. V and J are TRBV7-9 and TRBJ2-7, with D perhaps matching TRBD1 (6 bases). The germline gives CDR1 SEHNR, CDR2 FQNEAQ (reference sequence). This CDR3 is built from 13 residues. V shed 8 bases and J shed 3 bases, with 14 bases lying between them.

This clonotype was recorded at least ten times. The V and J genes are TRBV5-1 and TRBJ2-3; D is unresolved. CDR3 length equals 15 residues. V was cut by 7 bases and J by 0 bases, with 15 bases left in between. Germline V lookup: CDR1 SGHRS, CDR2 YFSETQ. The CDR3 region is CASCESSTSTDTQYF. CDR3 in DNA: TGCGCCAGCTGTGAGAGTTCAACTAGCACAGATACGCAGTATTTT. Filled out from reference TRBV5-1 and TRBJ2-3, the complete variable domain reads KAGVTQTPRYLIKTRGQQVTLSCSPISGHRSVSWYQQTPGQGLQFLFEYFSETQRNKGNFPGRFSGRQFSNSRSEMNVSTLELGDSALYLCASCESSTSTDTQYFGPGTRLTVL.

The sample holds a few counts of this clonotype. The gene calls are TRBV12-3 or TRBV12-4 and TRBJ1-5; D not resolved. V lost 2 bases, J lost 3 bases, and 14 bases lay in between. The CDR3 sequence is 16 residues long. Written as DNA, the CDR3 is TGTGCCAGCAGTTTAACCCTCCTTCGGTTCAATCAGCCCCAGCATTTT. This encodes CASSLTLLRFNQPQHF.

Ten or more counts support this clonotype. The chain combines TRBV11-3 with TRBJ2-3; D might be TRBD1 or TRBD2, each matching 5 bases. This CDR3 is 13 amino acids long. The V end was cut by 4 bases, the J end by 5 bases, with 10 bases between. The V gene's germline CDR1 is SGHNT and CDR2 YENEEA. The CDR3 DNA sequence: TGTGCCAGCAGCTCCCAGGGAGTAGATACGCAGTATTTT. Encoded protein: CASSSQGVDTQYF. The full variable domain, rest sourced from reference TRBV11-3 and TRBJ2-3, is EAGVVQSPRYKIIEKKQPVAFWCNPISGHNTLYWYLQNLGQGPELLIRYENEEAVDDSQLPKDRFSAERLKGVDSTLKIQPAELGDSAVYLCASSSQGVDTQYFGPGTRLTVL.

This clonotype was seen ten or more times. The chain couples TRBV27 to TRBJ2-7; D gene ambiguous. CDR1 MNHEY and CDR2 SMNVEV come from the germline V gene (reference sequence). The CDR3 has 14 residues. V lost 5 bases, J lost 6 bases, and 17 bases lay in between. The CDR3 loop reads CASSPRRAVFEQYF. The CDR3 DNA is TGTGCCAGCAGTCCCCGTAGGGCCGTCTTCGAGCAGTACTTC.

This clonotype appeared many times. V gene TRBV11-3 combines with J gene TRBJ1-1; no reliable D call. The CDR3 has 14 amino acids. The germline gives CDR1 SGHNT, CDR2 YENEEA. Trimming took 0 bases from V and 0 from J, leaving 5 bases between them. The CDR3 coding sequence is TGTGCCAGCAGCTTAGATGGGATGAACACTGAAGCTTTCTTT. Translated, it gives CASSLDGMNTEAFF.

This clonotype was picked up many times. V is TRBV7-9 and J is TRBJ1-1; D not certain. The CDR3 contains 15 residues. V lost 11 bases to trimming and J lost 1 base, with 20 bases between them. Germline lookup yields CDR1 SEHNR and CDR2 FQNEAQ (reference sequence). Here the CDR3 DNA reads TGTGCCTGGTCGGGCCGAGCCCTAGGGAACACTGAAGCTTTCTTT. Amino acid sequence: CAWSGRALGNTEAFF.

This clonotype has ten or more counts. The rearrangement uses TRBV6-1 and TRBJ1-3; no definite D call. Germline values: CDR1 MNHNS, CDR2 SASEGT. The CDR3 has 15 amino acids. The V end lost 0 bases, the J end lost 0 bases, and 6 bases lay between the germline ends. In DNA, the CDR3 is TGTGCCAGCAGTGAAGCCCGCAGCTCTGGAAACACCATATATTTT. It specifies CASSEARSSGNTIYF.

This clonotype was seen repeatedly, ten times or more. This sequence joins TRBV6-1 and TRBJ2-2; the D gene could be TRBD1 or TRBD2 (5 bases each). Deletions cut 6 bases from V and 4 bases from J, with 18 bases between. Germline CDR1 reads MNHNS; CDR2 reads SASEGT. The CDR3 has 16 residues. CDR3 nucleotides: TGTGCCAGCAGATCCCTAGGGGACGCGGTCACCGGGGAGCTGTTTTTT. It codes for CASRSLGDAVTGELFF.

The table lists this clonotype with many counts. J is TRBJ2-3 and V is TRBV10-1, with 8 bases identical to TRBD2. Germline values: CDR1 WNHNN, CDR2 SYGVQD (reference sequence). CDR3 length equals 15 residues. After removal of 1 base from V and 4 bases from J, the junction contained 4 bases not matched to a gene. The CDR3 here is CASSEFGRAPDTQYF. CDR3 in DNA: TGCGCCAGCAGTGAGTTCGGGAGGGCCCCAGATACGCAGTATTTT.

This clonotype has at least ten counts. The chain joins TRBV27 to TRBJ2-7; 10 nucleotides line up with TRBD2. The CDR3 totals 16 residues. From germline, CDR1 is MNHEY and CDR2 SMNVEV (reference sequence). The V and J ends lost 2 bases and 5 bases, in that order; junction bases with no gene match: 9. Here the CDR3 reads CASSLIAGGFTNEQYF. The CDR3 DNA sequence: TGTGCCAGCAGTTTAATAGCGGGAGGATTTACAAACGAGCAGTACTTC.

This clonotype has ten or more counts. This chain links TRBV20-1 with TRBJ2-1; perhaps TRBD2 as D (6 bases). Looked up from germline, CDR1 is DFQATT and CDR2 is SNEGSKA (reference sequence). The CDR3 covers 16 residues. Trimming took off 5 bases at V and 2 bases at J, with 19 bases between the two ends. The CDR3 region is CSAGSTLATPYNEQFF. The CDR3 DNA follows: TGCAGTGCTGGATCAACGCTAGCGACCCCCTACAATGAGCAGTTCTTC.